This TCR beta chain stems from a study of cytomegalovirus exposure and HLA in healthy donors. Study findings and constraints: There were three CMV-associated chains whose specificity for CMV antigens was confirmed in vitro.

As concerns this clone: What it binds is unknown.

The V segment lost 6 bases and the J segment 11 bases; nucleotides outside the gene matches: 13. Germline CDR1 is SGHRS and CDR2 is YFSETQ. The CDR3 is made up of 14 amino acids. A multiplex PCR was run with 60 Vbeta primers and 13 Jbeta primers. Method: immunoSEQ multiplex PCR; TCRdb's copy keeps in-frame clones and lacks some. Among 150,000 to 200,000 clones listed, over 60% were seen once. Sequencing was done on a sample of PBMCs. The origin of this receptor is a man younger than 30 in good health and CMV-seronegative. The chain joins TRBV5-1 to TRBJ2-1; 8 bases agree with TRBD2. The CDR3 loop is CASTGGVERGQQFF. The CDR3 DNA sequence: TGCGCCAGCACCGGGGGGGTAGAGAGGGGTCAGCAGTTCTTC.